The next 19 T cell receptor beta chains were all read from a single sample in a study of blood T cell repertoires in COVID-19. Repertoires were generated with immunoSEQ multiplex PCR, while TCRdb's copy carries only in-frame clones and drops some. This sample has under 200,000 clones, with about 83% found just once. Sequenced material: peripheral blood. All receptors derive from a woman of 80 years or more with acute or convalescent COVID-19.

V and J are TRBV5-8 and TRBJ1-1; 7 bases are a match to TRBD1. The J segment lost 5 bases and the V segment lost 5 bases, leaving 9 bases of the junction unmatched. The CDR3 spans 14 residues. Germline assignment: CDR1 SGHTS and CDR2 YDEGEE. CDR3 nucleotides: TGTGCCAGCAGAGAGGACAGGCGGTGGACTGAAGCTTTCTTT. Its protein product is CASREDRRWTEAFF.

The genes are TRBV7-2 and TRBJ1-5, with D uncertain. V lost 5 bases to trimming and J lost 3 bases, with 5 bases between them. This CDR3 spans 12 amino acids. CDR1 and CDR2 (germline): SGHTA, FQGNSA. CDR3 DNA: TGTGCCAGCAGCCAGGTCAATCAGCCCCAGCATTTT. Protein product: CASSQVNQPQHF.

The rearrangement joins TRBV4-3 to TRBJ2-2; possible D gene TRBD2, 5 bases. The germline V gene encodes CDR1 LGHNA and CDR2 YSLEER. This CDR3 has 15 amino acids. V was pared by 2 bases and J by 2 bases, with 9 bases between. CDR3 in DNA: TGCGCCAGCAGCCAACTAGCCACAAACACCGGGGAGCTGTTTTTT. Translated: CASSQLATNTGELFF.

This chain uses TRBV29-1 with TRBJ2-5, with a weak D call TRBD1 (6 bases). Germline-derived CDR1 and CDR2 are SQVTM and ANQGSEA. V lost 6 bases and J 5 bases, leaving 10 bases between the germline ends. This CDR3 comprises 11 residues. This CDR3 is CSVYRGETQYF. The CDR3 nucleotides are TGCAGCGTCTATAGGGGGGAGACCCAGTACTTC.

V and J are TRBV27 and TRBJ1-2, with a possible D match to TRBD1 (5 bases). The CDR3 is 15 amino acids. CDR1 and CDR2 from the germline V gene are MNHEY and SMNVEV (reference sequence). V dropped 5 bases and J dropped 1 base, with 14 bases sitting between them. CDR3 sequence: CASSPNQGDNYGYTF. DNA of the CDR3: TGTGCCAGCAGTCCTAACCAGGGTGATAACTATGGCTACACCTTC.

The gene calls are TRBV5-5 and TRBJ2-2; TRBD2 agrees at 10 bases. Germline-derived CDR1 and CDR2 are SGHKS and YYEKEE (reference sequence). The CDR3 covers 16 residues. The ends lost 2 bases at V and 4 bases at J; junction bases unmatched: 5. The CDR3 reads CASSFLLAGPTGELFF. The CDR3 DNA sequence: TGTGCCAGCAGCTTCCTACTAGCGGGACCCACCGGGGAGCTGTTTTTT.

The chain has TRBV23-1 and TRBJ2-1; 8 bases agree with TRBD1. TRBV23-1 is sorted into the ORF group, with uncertain function. V was clipped by 11 bases and J by 7 bases; unmatched bases: 7. The CDR3 has 12 amino acids. The CDR3 protein is CAAETGANEQFF. DNA for the CDR3: TGCGCCGCCGAGACAGGGGCGAATGAGCAGTTCTTC.

The chain has TRBV19 and TRBJ1-4; maybe TRBD1 (5 bases). This CDR3 has 15 amino acids. Germline loops: CDR1 LNHDA, CDR2 SQIVND (reference sequence). V shed 9 bases and J shed 3 bases, with 17 bases lying between them. CDR3 nucleotide sequence: TGTGCCAGCAATCGGGGCGGGGGGTCTAATGAAAAACTGTTTTTT. Its translation: CASNRGGGSNEKLFF. Complete variable domain (other parts from reference TRBV19 and TRBJ1-4): DGGITQSPKYLFRKEGQNVTLSCEQNLNHDAMYWYRQDPGQGLRLIYYSQIVNDFQKGDIAEGYSVSREKKESFPLTVTSAQKNPTAFYLCASNRGGGSNEKLFFGSGTQLSVL.

DNA for the CDR3: TGTGCCAGCAGTAAAACAGGGGATTCCGGTGGCTACACCTTC. Translation gives CASSKTGDSGGYTF. This chain links TRBV27 with TRBJ1-2, with 7 bases identical to TRBD1. Per the germline V gene, CDR1 is MNHEY and CDR2 is SMNVEV (reference sequence). CDR3 length: 14 residues. V gave up 5 bases and J gave up 7 bases; unmatched junction bases: 10.

V is TRBV3-1 (or the pseudogene TRBV3-2) and J is TRBJ2-3; TRBD2 might be the D (6 bases). Germline assignment: CDR1 LGHDT and CDR2 YNNKEL (reference sequence). Trimming cost V 2 bases and J 9 bases, with 18 bases left between them. The CDR3 is 15 residues long. In DNA, the CDR3 is TGTGCCAGCAGCCAAAGACTACCGGGTGGGGGGACGCAGTATTTT. The encoded protein is CASSQRLPGGGTQYF.

V usage is TRBV21-1 and J usage is TRBJ1-5; the D call of TRBD1 is as the table states it, not checked on the DNA. TRBV21-1 is a listed pseudogene. This CDR3 is 18 amino acids long. DNA of the CDR3: TGTGCCAGCAACTCACGACCCGGGACAGGGGGAAGCAATCAGCCCCAGCATTTT. Translating it yields CASNSRPGTGGSNQPQHF.

This clone has only a few counts. J is TRBJ1-2 and V is TRBV5-1; TRBD1 aligns across 8 bases. Germline trimming cut 3 bases from V and 4 bases from J; bases unmatched to any gene: 20. Germline loops: CDR1 SGHRS, CDR2 YFSETQ. The CDR3 is 19 amino acids. For the CDR3, the DNA is TGCGCCAGCAGCTCTGACCCCATCATAAGGACAGGGCCAATCTATGGCTACACCTTC. This sequence encodes CASSSDPIIRTGPIYGYTF. Combining the CDR3 with reference TRBV5-1 and TRBJ1-2 gives the whole variable domain KAGVTQTPRYLIKTRGQQVTLSCSPISGHRSVSWYQQTPGQGLQFLFEYFSETQRNKGNFPGRFSGRQFSNSRSEMNVSTLELGDSALYLCASSSDPIIRTGPIYGYTFGSGTRLTVV.

The chain is built from TRBV2 and TRBJ1-5; weak D call: TRBD1 (6 bases). Germline CDR1 and CDR2: SNHLY and FYNNEI. The germline V and J ends were trimmed by 8 bases and 2 bases, with 13 bases remaining between them. The length of the CDR3 is 14 residues. CDR3 protein: CASGGLGRNQPQHF. The CDR3 coding sequence is TGTGCCAGCGGGGGCTTAGGGCGCAATCAGCCCCAGCATTTT.

As concerns this clone: Within the sample, other DNA sequences also encode this same CDR3. The chain joins TRBV19 to TRBJ1-2; 8 bases match TRBD1. The V segment lost 4 bases and the J segment 2 bases; nucleotides outside the gene matches: 3. This CDR3 has 14 amino acids. Germline CDR1 and CDR2: LNHDA and SQIVND (reference sequence). The CDR3 nucleotides are TGTGCCAGTAGTAGCGGACAGGGAAACTATGGCTACACCTTC. Its protein product is CASSSGQGNYGYTF.

J is TRBJ2-7 and V is TRBV3-1 (or the pseudogene TRBV3-2), with TRBD2 matching 8 bases. Germline assignment: CDR1 LGHDT and CDR2 YNNKEL (reference sequence). The CDR3 is 15 residues long. After removal of 0 bases from V and 4 bases from J, the junction contained 5 bases not matched to a gene. CDR3 sequence: CASSQESAGDYEQYF. CDR3 bases: TGTGCCAGCAGCCAAGAGTCAGCGGGGGATTACGAGCAGTACTTC.

As for this clone: Germline is not matched at one junction end, which may reflect a read error. This rearrangement joins TRBV7-7 to TRBJ2-1; D is undetermined. The CDR3 sequence is 14 residues long. The V gene's germline CDR1 is SSHAT and CDR2 FNYEAQ (reference sequence). The CDR3 nucleotides are TGTGCTAGCAGTTTAGACGGTAGATACAATGAGCAGTTCTTC. Translation gives CASSLDGRYNEQFF.

V is TRBV12-3 or TRBV12-4 and J is TRBJ1-1; D might be TRBD1 (5 bases). The CDR3 totals 13 residues. Trimming took 5 bases from V and 6 from J, leaving 13 bases between them. This CDR3 reads CASSQGRRAEAFF. The CDR3 DNA is TGTGCCAGCAGTCAGGGTCGGAGGGCTGAAGCTTTCTTT.

This clone showed up just once. This chain connects TRBV30 to TRBJ2-1; the D gene is possibly TRBD2 (5 bases). The germline CDR1 and CDR2 sequences are GTSNPN and SVGIG (reference sequence). Between the trimmed V and J ends, which lost 1 base and 4 bases, there was a span of 17 bases. The CDR3 has 16 amino acids. CDR3 DNA sequence: TGTGCCTGGAGTGAGTCCGGACTCTCGAATTACAATGAGCAGTTCTTC. Its protein product is CAWSESGLSNYNEQFF.

Only a few counts were recorded for this clone. The chain recombines TRBV5-1 with TRBJ1-1; no reliable D call. Germline CDR1 reads SGHRS; CDR2 reads YFSETQ. V shed 3 bases and J shed 1 base, with 10 bases lying between them. The CDR3 spans 14 residues. The CDR3 region is CASSSLVGNTEAFF. Written as DNA, the CDR3 is TGCGCCAGCAGCTCCCTAGTCGGGAACACTGAAGCTTTCTTT.